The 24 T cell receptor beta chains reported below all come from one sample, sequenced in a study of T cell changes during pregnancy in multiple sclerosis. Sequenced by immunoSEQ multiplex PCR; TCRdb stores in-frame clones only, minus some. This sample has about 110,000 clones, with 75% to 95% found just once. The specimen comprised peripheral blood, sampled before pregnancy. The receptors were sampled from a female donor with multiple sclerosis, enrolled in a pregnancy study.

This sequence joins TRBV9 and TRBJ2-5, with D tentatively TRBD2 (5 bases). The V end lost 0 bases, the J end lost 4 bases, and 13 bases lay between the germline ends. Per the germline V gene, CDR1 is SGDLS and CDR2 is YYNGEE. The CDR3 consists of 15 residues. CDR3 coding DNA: TGTGCCAGCAGCGTAGACCGAAGACGGGGAGAGACCCAGTACTTC. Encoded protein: CASSVDRRRGETQYF.

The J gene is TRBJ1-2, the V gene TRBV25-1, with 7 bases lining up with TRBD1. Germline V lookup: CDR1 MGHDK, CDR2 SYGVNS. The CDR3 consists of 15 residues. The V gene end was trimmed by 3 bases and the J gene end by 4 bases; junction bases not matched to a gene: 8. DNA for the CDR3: TGTGCCAGCAGTGATGAGGGGGCGCTGGGCTATGGCTACACCTTC. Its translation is CASSDEGALGYGYTF.

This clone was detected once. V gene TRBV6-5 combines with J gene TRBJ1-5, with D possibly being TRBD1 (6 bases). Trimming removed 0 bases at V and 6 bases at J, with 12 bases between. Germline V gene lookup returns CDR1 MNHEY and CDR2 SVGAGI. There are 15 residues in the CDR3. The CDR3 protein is CASSYSAGVGQPQHF. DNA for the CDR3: TGTGCCAGCAGTTACTCTGCAGGGGTCGGTCAGCCCCAGCATTTT.

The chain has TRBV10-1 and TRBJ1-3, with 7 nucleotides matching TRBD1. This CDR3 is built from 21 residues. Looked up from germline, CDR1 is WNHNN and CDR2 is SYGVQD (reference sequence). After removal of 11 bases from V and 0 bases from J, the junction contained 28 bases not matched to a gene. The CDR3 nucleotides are TGCGCCTACGTCCGGGAACTTCACAGGTGGAGGGGGCCGAACTCTGGAAACACCATATATTTT. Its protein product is CAYVRELHRWRGPNSGNTIYF.

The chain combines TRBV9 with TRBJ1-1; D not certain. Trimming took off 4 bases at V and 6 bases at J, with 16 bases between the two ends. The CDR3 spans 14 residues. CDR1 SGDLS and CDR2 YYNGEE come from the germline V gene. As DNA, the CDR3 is TGTGCCAGCAGCCAGGACCCCGGGAGCGCTGAAGCTTTCTTT. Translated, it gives CASSQDPGSAEAFF.

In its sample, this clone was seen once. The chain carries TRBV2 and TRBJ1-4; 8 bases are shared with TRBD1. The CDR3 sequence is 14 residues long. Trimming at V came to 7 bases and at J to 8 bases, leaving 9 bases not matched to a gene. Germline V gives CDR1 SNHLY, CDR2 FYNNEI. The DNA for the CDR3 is TGTGCCAGCAACCCGACAGGGGTGGGGGAAAAACTGTTTTTT. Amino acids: CASNPTGVGEKLFF.

In nucleotides, the CDR3 is TGTGCCAGCAGCTTGGGGACAGGTCTTTATAATTCACCCCTCCACTTT. Translating gives CASSLGTGLYNSPLHF. The V gene is TRBV5-6, the J gene TRBJ1-6; TRBD1 agrees at 7 bases. With V trimmed by 0 bases and J by 4 bases, 4 bases remained unmatched. From germline, CDR1 is SGHDT and CDR2 YYEEEE. This CDR3 is 16 amino acids long. The complete variable domain, with remaining parts taken from reference TRBV5-6 and TRBJ1-6, reads DAGVTQSPTHLIKTRGQQVTLRCSPKSGHDTVSWYQQALGQGPQFIFQYYEEEERQRGNFPDRFSGHQFPNYSSELNVNALLLGDSALYLCASSLGTGLYNSPLHFGNGTRLTVT.

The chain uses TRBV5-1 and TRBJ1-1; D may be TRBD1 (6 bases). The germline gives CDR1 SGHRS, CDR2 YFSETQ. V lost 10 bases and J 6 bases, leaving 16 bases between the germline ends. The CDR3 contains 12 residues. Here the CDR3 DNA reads TGCGCCTGCACCAGGGGTTGGCCTGAAGCTTTCTTT. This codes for CACTRGWPEAFF.

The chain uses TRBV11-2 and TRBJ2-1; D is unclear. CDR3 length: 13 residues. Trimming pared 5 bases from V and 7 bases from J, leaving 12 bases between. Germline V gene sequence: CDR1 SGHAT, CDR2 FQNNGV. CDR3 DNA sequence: TGTGCCAGCAGCCCAGACACTGAAAATGAGCAGTTCTTC. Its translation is CASSPDTENEQFF.

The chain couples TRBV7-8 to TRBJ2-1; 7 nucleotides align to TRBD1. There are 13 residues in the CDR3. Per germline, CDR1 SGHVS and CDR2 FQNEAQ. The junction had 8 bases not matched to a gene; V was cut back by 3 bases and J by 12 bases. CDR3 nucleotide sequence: TGTGCCAGCAGCTTGGGCGGAACAGGGGCGCAGTTCTTC. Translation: CASSLGGTGAQFF. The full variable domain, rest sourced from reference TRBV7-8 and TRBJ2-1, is GAGVSQSPRYKVAKRGQDVALRCDPISGHVSLFWYQQALGQGPEFLTYFQNEAQLDKSGLPSDRFFAERPEGSVSTLKIQRTQQEDSAVYLCASSLGGTGAQFFGPGTRLTVL.

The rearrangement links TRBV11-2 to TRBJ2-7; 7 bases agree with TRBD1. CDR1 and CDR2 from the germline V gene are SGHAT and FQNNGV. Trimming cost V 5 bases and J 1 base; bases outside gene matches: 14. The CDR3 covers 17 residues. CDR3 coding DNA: TGTGCCAGCAGCCCCCACCCCGGGACAGTTAAGTCCTACGAGCAGTACTTC. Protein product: CASSPHPGTVKSYEQYF.

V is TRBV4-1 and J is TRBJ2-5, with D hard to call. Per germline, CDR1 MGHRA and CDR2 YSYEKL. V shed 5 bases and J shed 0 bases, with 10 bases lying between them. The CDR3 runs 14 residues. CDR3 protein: CASSKSPYQETQYF. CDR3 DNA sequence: TGCGCCAGCAGCAAATCCCCGTACCAAGAGACCCAGTACTTC.

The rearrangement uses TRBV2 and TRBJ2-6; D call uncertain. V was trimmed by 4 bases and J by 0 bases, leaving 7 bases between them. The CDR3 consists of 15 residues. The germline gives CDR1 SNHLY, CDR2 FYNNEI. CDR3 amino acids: CASSVVVSGANVLTF. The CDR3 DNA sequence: TGTGCCAGCAGTGTAGTAGTCTCTGGGGCCAACGTCCTGACTTTC. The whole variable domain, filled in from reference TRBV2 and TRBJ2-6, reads EPEVTQTPSHQVTQMGQEVILRCVPISNHLYFYWYRQILGQKVEFLVSFYNNEISEKSEIFDDQFSVERPDGSNFTLKIRSTKLEDSAMYFCASSVVVSGANVLTFGAGSRLTVL.

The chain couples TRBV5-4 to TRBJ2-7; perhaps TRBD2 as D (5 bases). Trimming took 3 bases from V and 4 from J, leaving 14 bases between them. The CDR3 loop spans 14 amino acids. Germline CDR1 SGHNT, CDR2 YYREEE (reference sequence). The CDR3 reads CASSSVDGEYEQYF. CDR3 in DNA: TGTGCCAGCAGCTCCGTCGACGGGGAGTACGAGCAGTACTTC. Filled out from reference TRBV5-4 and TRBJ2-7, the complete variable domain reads ETGVTQSPTHLIKTRGQQVTLRCSSQSGHNTVSWYQQALGQGPQFIFQYYREEENGRGNFPPRFSGLQFPNYSSELNVNALELDDSALYLCASSSVDGEYEQYFGPGTRLTVT.

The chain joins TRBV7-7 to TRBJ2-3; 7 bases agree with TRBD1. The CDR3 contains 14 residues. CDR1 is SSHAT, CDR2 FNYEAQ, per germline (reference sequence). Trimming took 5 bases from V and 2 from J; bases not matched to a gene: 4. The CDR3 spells CASSRGQFTDTQYF. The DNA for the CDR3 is TGTGCCAGCAGCCGGGGACAGTTCACAGATACGCAGTATTTT.

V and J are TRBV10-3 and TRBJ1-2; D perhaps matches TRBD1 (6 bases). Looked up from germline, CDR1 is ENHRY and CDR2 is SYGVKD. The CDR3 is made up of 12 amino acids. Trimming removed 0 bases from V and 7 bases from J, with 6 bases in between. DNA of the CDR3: TGTGCCATCAGTGAGTCGGACAGTGGCTACACCTTC. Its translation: CAISESDSGYTF.

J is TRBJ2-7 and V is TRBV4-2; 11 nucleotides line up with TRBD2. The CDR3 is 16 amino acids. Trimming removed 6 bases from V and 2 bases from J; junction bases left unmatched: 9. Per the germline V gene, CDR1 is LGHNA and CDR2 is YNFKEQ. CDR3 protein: CASSSGTSGVAYEQYF. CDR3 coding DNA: TGTGCCAGCAGTTCTGGGACTAGCGGAGTCGCCTACGAGCAGTACTTC.

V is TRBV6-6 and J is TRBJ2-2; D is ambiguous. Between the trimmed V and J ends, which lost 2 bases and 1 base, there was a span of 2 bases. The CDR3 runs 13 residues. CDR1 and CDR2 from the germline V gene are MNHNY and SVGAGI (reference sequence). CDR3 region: CASSYQNTGELFF. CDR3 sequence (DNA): TGTGCCAGCAGTTACCAGAACACCGGGGAGCTGTTTTTT.

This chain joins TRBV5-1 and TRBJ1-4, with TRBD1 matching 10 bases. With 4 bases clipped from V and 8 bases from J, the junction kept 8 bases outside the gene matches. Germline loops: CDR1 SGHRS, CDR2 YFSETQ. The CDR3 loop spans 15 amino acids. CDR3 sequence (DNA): TGCGCCAGCAGCCCCGCGGACAGGGGGGACGAAAAACTGTTTTTT. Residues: CASSPADRGDEKLFF.

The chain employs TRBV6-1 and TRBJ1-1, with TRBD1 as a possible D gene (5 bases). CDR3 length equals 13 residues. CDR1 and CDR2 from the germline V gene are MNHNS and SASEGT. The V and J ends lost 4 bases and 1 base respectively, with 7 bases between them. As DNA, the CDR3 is TGTGCCAGCAGTGTCAGGGAGAACACTGAAGCTTTCTTT. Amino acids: CASSVRENTEAFF.

CDR3 loop: CASSPLGTADTQYF. In DNA, the CDR3 is TGTGCCAGCAGCCCCCTAGGGACTGCCGATACGCAGTATTTT. The V call is TRBV14, the J call TRBJ2-3; possibly TRBD2 for D (6 bases). Germline V CDR1 and CDR2: SGHDN, FVKESK. V lost 4 bases, J lost 6 bases, and 14 bases lay in between. This CDR3 is 14 amino acids long.

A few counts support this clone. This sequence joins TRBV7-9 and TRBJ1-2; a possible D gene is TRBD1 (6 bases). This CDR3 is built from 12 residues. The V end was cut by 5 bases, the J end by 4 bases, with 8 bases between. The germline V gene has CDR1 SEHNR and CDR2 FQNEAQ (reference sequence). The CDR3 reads CASSPGAYGYTF. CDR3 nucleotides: TGTGCCAGCAGCCCAGGGGCCTATGGCTACACCTTC.

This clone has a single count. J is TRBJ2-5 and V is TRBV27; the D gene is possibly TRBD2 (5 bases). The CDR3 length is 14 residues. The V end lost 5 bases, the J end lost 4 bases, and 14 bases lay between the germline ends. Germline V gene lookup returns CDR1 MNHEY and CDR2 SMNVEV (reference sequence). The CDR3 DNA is TGTGCCAGCAGTCTTGGACCTCGGGGAGAGACCCAGTACTTC. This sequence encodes CASSLGPRGETQYF.

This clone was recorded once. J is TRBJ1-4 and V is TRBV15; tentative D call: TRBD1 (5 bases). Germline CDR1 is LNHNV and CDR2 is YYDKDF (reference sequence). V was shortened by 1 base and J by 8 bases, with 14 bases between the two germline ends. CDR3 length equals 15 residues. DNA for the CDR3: TGTGCCACCAGCAGAGGGGGCACTGACAGAGAAAAACTGTTTTTT. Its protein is CATSRGGTDREKLFF. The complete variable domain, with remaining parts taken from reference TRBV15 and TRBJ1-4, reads DAMVIQNPRYQVTQFGKPVTLSCSQTLNHNVMYWYQQKSSQAPKLLFHYYDKDFNNEADTPDNFQSRRPNTSFCFLDIRSPGLGDTAMYLCATSRGGTDREKLFFGSGTQLSVL.